This is a list of T cell receptor beta chains from one sample in a study of CD8 T cells in Susac syndrome. In TCRdb, the immunoSEQ multiplex PCR reads were re-called with MiXCR into one record per CDR3 protein. This sample carries 150,000 to 160,000 distinct CDR3 sequences, roughly 95% of them seen once, and the ten largest clones take about 0.15%. The sequenced sample consisted of CD8+ T cells from PBMCs. These receptors were obtained from a human donor with multiple sclerosis. The CDR3 runs from the conserved cysteine through the conserved F or W. A D gene is named only where the DNA matches it firmly. Clone size is shown for a subset of rows, as once, few, many or a class of expanded clone.

clone_size: .; j_call: TRBJ2-1; v_call: TRBV2; d_call: TRBD1; cdr3_nt: TGTGCCAGCGGGGGACAGTTTCCCTTCTTC; cdr3_aa: CASGGQFPFF
clone_size: .; j_call: TRBJ1-1; v_call: TRBV13; d_call: .; cdr3_nt: TGTGCCAGCTCCCGGGCGCAGGGGCCCACTGAAGCTTTCTTT; cdr3_aa: CASSRAQGPTEAFF
clone_size: .; j_call: TRBJ1-1; v_call: TRBV30; d_call: .; cdr3_nt: TGTGCCTGGAGTGTCACACAAAACACTGAAGCTTTCTTT; cdr3_aa: CAWSVTQNTEAFF
clone_size: .; j_call: TRBJ1-2; v_call: TRBV29-1; d_call: .; cdr3_nt: TGCAGCGTGATAACCTCCTGGGGGGGGAACTATGGCTACACCTTC; cdr3_aa: CSVITSWGGNYGYTF
clone_size: .; j_call: TRBJ1-5; v_call: TRBV30; d_call: TRBD1; cdr3_nt: TGTGCCTGCAGGGACAGGGTTAATCAGCCCCAGCATTTT; cdr3_aa: CACRDRVNQPQHF
clone_size: .; j_call: TRBJ1-2; v_call: TRBV9; d_call: .; cdr3_nt: TGTGCCAGCAGCGCGGGGGGTCAGATCAACTATGGCTACACCTTC; cdr3_aa: CASSAGGQINYGYTF
clone_size: .; j_call: TRBJ2-5; v_call: TRBV9; d_call: TRBD2; cdr3_nt: TGTGCCAGCAGCGGCAGCGGGGGACCACAAGAGACCCAGTACTTC; cdr3_aa: CASSGSGGPQETQYF
clone_size: few; j_call: TRBJ2-7; v_call: TRBV30; d_call: .; cdr3_nt: TGTGCCTGGAATGGATTTTCCTACGAGCAGTACTTC; cdr3_aa: CAWNGFSYEQYF
clone_size: .; j_call: TRBJ2-7; v_call: TRBV9; d_call: .; cdr3_nt: TGTGCCAGCAGCGTAGGGGGGCGGGGCGAGCAGTACTTC; cdr3_aa: CASSVGGRGEQYF
clone_size: .; j_call: TRBJ1-1; v_call: TRBV5-1; d_call: .; cdr3_nt: TGCGCCAGCAGCTTGTACGGGGCTGAAGCTTTCTTT; cdr3_aa: CASSLYGAEAFF
clone_size: .; j_call: TRBJ2-1; v_call: TRBV14; d_call: TRBD1; cdr3_nt: TGTGCCAGCAGCCCATCCCGGGGACAGGGTCCCGATGAGCAGTTCTTC; cdr3_aa: CASSPSRGQGPDEQFF
clone_size: .; j_call: TRBJ1-1; v_call: TRBV3-1; d_call: TRBD1; cdr3_nt: TGTGCCAGCAGCCAACAGGGGGAGGACGCTGAAGCTTTCTTT; cdr3_aa: CASSQQGEDAEAFF
clone_size: .; j_call: TRBJ2-6; v_call: TRBV11-2; d_call: TRBD1; cdr3_nt: TGTGCCAGCCGGCCAGGGGGTCGGACCTCTGGGGCCAACGTCCTGACTTTC; cdr3_aa: CASRPGGRTSGANVLTF
clone_size: .; j_call: TRBJ1-2; v_call: TRBV29-1; d_call: .; cdr3_nt: TGCAGCGCCCCGGACGGGAACTATGGCTACACCTTC; cdr3_aa: CSAPDGNYGYTF
clone_size: .; j_call: TRBJ2-3; v_call: TRBV28; d_call: .; cdr3_nt: TGTGCCAGCAGTACTAACAGAGATACGCAGTATTTT; cdr3_aa: CASSTNRDTQYF
clone_size: .; j_call: TRBJ2-3; v_call: TRBV4-2; d_call: TRBD2; cdr3_nt: TGTGCCAGCAGCCAAGGAGAGCGGGGGGCGACAGATACGCAGTATTTT; cdr3_aa: CASSQGERGATDTQYF
clone_size: .; j_call: TRBJ2-1; v_call: TRBV11-2; d_call: TRBD2; cdr3_nt: TGTGCCAGCAGTAAGGCTAGCGGGGGGGGCTATGAGCAGTTCTTC; cdr3_aa: CASSKASGGGYEQFF
clone_size: .; j_call: TRBJ2-5; v_call: TRBV7-7; d_call: .; cdr3_nt: TGTGCTAGCAGCCCATCTTCGGGGAGGCAAGAGACCCAGTACTTC; cdr3_aa: CASSPSSGRQETQYF
clone_size: .; j_call: TRBJ1-2; v_call: TRBV7-9; d_call: .; cdr3_nt: TGTGCCAGCAGGCCTCTTTCGTATGGCTACACCTTC; cdr3_aa: CASRPLSYGYTF
clone_size: .; j_call: TRBJ2-3; v_call: TRBV13; d_call: .; cdr3_nt: TGTGCCAGCAGCTTAGAGTCCACAGATACGCAGTATTTT; cdr3_aa: CASSLESTDTQYF
clone_size: .; j_call: TRBJ1-2; v_call: TRBV5-6; d_call: .; cdr3_nt: TGTGCCAGCAGCCAGAGTGGGTTCGGCTATGGCTACACCTTC; cdr3_aa: CASSQSGFGYGYTF
clone_size: .; j_call: TRBJ1-2; v_call: TRBV29-1; d_call: TRBD1; cdr3_nt: TGCAGCGTTGACTCAGGGGGTGACTATGGCTACACCTTC; cdr3_aa: CSVDSGGDYGYTF
clone_size: .; j_call: TRBJ2-7; v_call: TRBV27; d_call: TRBD1; cdr3_nt: TGTGCCAGCAGTTCCCGGACAGGGTCGGGCGAGCAGTACTTC; cdr3_aa: CASSSRTGSGEQYF
clone_size: once; j_call: TRBJ2-5; v_call: TRBV18; d_call: TRBD1; cdr3_nt: TGTGCCAGCTCATTCGACAGGGCGGGCGAGACCCAGTACTTC; cdr3_aa: CASSFDRAGETQYF
clone_size: .; j_call: TRBJ2-5; v_call: TRBV20-1; d_call: .; cdr3_nt: TGCAGTGCTTCGCGGGACGACCCACACCAAGAGACCCAGTACTTC; cdr3_aa: CSASRDDPHQETQYF
clone_size: .; j_call: TRBJ1-1; v_call: TRBV29-1; d_call: .; cdr3_nt: TGCAGTGCAGGAAAAGGCGGGGGACATCTTGAAGCTTTCTTT; cdr3_aa: CSAGKGGGHLEAFF
clone_size: .; j_call: TRBJ2-5; v_call: TRBV15; d_call: .; cdr3_nt: TGTGCCACCAGGGCCTCACGTAGTCGAGAGACCCAGTACTTC; cdr3_aa: CATRASRSRETQYF
clone_size: few; j_call: TRBJ2-3; v_call: TRBV24-1; d_call: .; cdr3_nt: TGTGCCACCAGTGATGTTAGCGCAGGTACGCAGTATTTT; cdr3_aa: CATSDVSAGTQYF
clone_size: .; j_call: TRBJ1-2; v_call: TRBV9; d_call: TRBD1; cdr3_nt: TGTGCCAGCAGCGAACCGGACAGGGGGCCTTACTATGGCTACACCTTC; cdr3_aa: CASSEPDRGPYYGYTF
clone_size: .; j_call: TRBJ2-5; v_call: TRBV29-1; d_call: TRBD1; cdr3_nt: TGCAGCTCTGAAACCGGGACAGGGTATATGGGGGAGACCCAGTACTTC; cdr3_aa: CSSETGTGYMGETQYF
clone_size: .; j_call: TRBJ1-1; v_call: TRBV20-1; d_call: .; cdr3_nt: TGCAGTGCCCAAGGGGGAATGAACACTGAAGCTTTCTTT; cdr3_aa: CSAQGGMNTEAFF
clone_size: .; j_call: TRBJ2-7; v_call: TRBV6-2/TRBV6-3; d_call: .; cdr3_nt: TGTGCCAGCAGTAAACCAAATCTCTACGAGCAGTACTTC; cdr3_aa: CASSKPNLYEQYF
clone_size: .; j_call: TRBJ1-2; v_call: TRBV12-3/TRBV12-4; d_call: .; cdr3_nt: TGTGCCAGCAGTTTAGCGCTCCAGGGGAAGGGCTACACCTTC; cdr3_aa: CASSLALQGKGYTF